A single T cell receptor (beta chain) is shown here with its context. What it recognizes is unknown. These data originate in a study of T cell responses to AZD1222 COVID-19 vaccine. Study summary: Second-dose schedules of about 4 or about 12 weeks were combined.

TCRdb's copy holds only in-frame clones and misses some; the assay was immunoSEQ multiplex PCR. The sample has 110,000 to 150,000 clones, about 93% seen once. Study results and caveats: Reportedly, nearly half of unique spike TCRs recognized epitopes outside B.1.351/B.1.1.7 mutations. Dominant at 160-218 and 743-854, vaccine-associated CD4 TCRs also spanned spike. Most donors were white British and more were female, and clonal diversity was possibly underestimated.

The sequencing here drew on peripheral blood, taken on day 0 of AZD1222 vaccination. The sequence was collected from an adult in good health.

The CDR3 here is CATLPPGQGISPLHF. In DNA, the CDR3 is TGTGCCACCCTACCTCCGGGACAGGGCATATCACCCCTCCACTTT. V usage is TRBV28 and J usage is TRBJ1-6; 9 positions match TRBD1. The CDR3 extends over 15 amino acids. Trimming removed 10 bases from V and 10 bases from J; junction bases left unmatched: 14. Looked up from germline, CDR1 is MDHEN and CDR2 is SYDVKM.